This TCR beta chain was retrieved from a study of blood T cell repertoires in COVID-19. On the study more broadly: The cDNA or gDNA used as material had been derived from T cells, B-cell-depleted T cells, or PBMCs.

Membership in each cohort depended on participant-reported clinical history. The V gene's germline CDR1 is MNHEY and CDR2 SMNVEV (reference sequence). V gave up 4 bases and J gave up 6 bases; unmatched junction bases: 5. The CDR3 totals 13 residues. Sequencing was performed with immunoSEQ multiplex PCR; in TCRdb, only in-frame clones are kept and a portion is missing. The data contain 200,000 to 250,000 clones, around nine tenths of them singletons. The chain recombines TRBV27 with TRBJ1-1, with 7 bases identical to TRBD1. The sequencing input was PBMCs or T cells enriched from blood (not recorded which). The receptor comes from a man in his thirties or forties who had recovered from COVID-19. The CDR3 reads CASSSITGAEAFF. As DNA, the CDR3 is TGTGCCAGCAGTTCGATTACAGGGGCTGAAGCTTTCTTT.